These 23 T cell receptor beta chains share one sample of origin, sequenced in a study of control samples from healthy donors and cancer patients (dated by TCRdb to the early 2020s). The library was generated by the immunoSEQ multiplex PCR assay. Imported from immuneACCESS, the table was reduced by TCRdb to in-frame sequences with V and J called. These copies leave out some clones; in studies compared against another copy, an unresolved V gene accounts for under half, and the cause of the remainder is not known. Recorded for this sample are about 95,000 clones; around 85% of them occurred a single time. The ten top clones hold approximately 20% of the sample. Material: blood. The receptors stem from a man aged 30-40 years in good health.

The chain is built from TRBV7-9 and TRBJ2-5; tentatively, D is TRBD1 (5 bases). The CDR3 runs 15 residues. V shed 5 bases and J shed 2 bases, with 15 bases lying between them. CDR1 SEHNR and CDR2 FQNEAQ come from the germline V gene (reference sequence). The CDR3 is CASSPHRQGQETQYF. The CDR3 coding sequence is TGTGCCAGCAGCCCGCATCGGCAGGGACAAGAGACCCAGTACTTC.

The chain combines TRBV7-9 with TRBJ2-5; D gene unclear. Germline CDR1 and CDR2: SEHNR and FQNEAQ (reference sequence). The CDR3 runs to 14 residues. V lost 3 bases to trimming and J lost 5 bases, with 13 bases between them. CDR3 protein: CASSLSSLAETQYF. The CDR3 region has the DNA TGTGCCAGCAGCTTGAGTTCCTTGGCGGAGACCCAGTACTTC.

This sequence joins TRBV7-6 and TRBJ1-4; D call uncertain. The V gene lost 2 bases and the J gene lost 7 bases, with 8 bases spanning the gap. CDR1 and CDR2 (germline): SGHVS, FNYEAQ. This CDR3 is built from 13 residues. DNA for the CDR3: TGTGCCAGCAGCTTACGGAAGCTTGAAAAACTGTTTTTT. As protein: CASSLRKLEKLFF. Combining the CDR3 with reference TRBV7-6 and TRBJ1-4 gives the whole variable domain GAGVSQSPRYKVTKRGQDVALRCDPISGHVSLYWYRQALGQGPEFLTYFNYEAQQDKSGLPNDRFSAERPEGSISTLTIQRTEQRDSAMYRCASSLRKLEKLFFGSGTQLSVL.

The J gene is TRBJ2-3, the V gene TRBV5-1; a weak D match, TRBD1 (5 bases). V was pared by 4 bases and J by 0 bases, with 9 bases between. The CDR3 is 14 residues long. Germline-derived CDR1 and CDR2 are SGHRS and YFSETQ. The chain's CDR3 is CASSQGFSTDTQYF. CDR3 sequence (DNA): TGCGCCAGCAGCCAGGGATTTAGCACAGATACGCAGTATTTT.

This clone was observed once. This sample also contains other DNA sequences that code for the same CDR3. V gene TRBV18 combines with J gene TRBJ2-2, with D uncertain. The germline V gene encodes CDR1 KGHSH and CDR2 LQKENI. The CDR3 covers 12 residues. Trimming left V 0 bases short and J 6 bases short, with 2 bases between. The CDR3 sequence is CASSPPAGELFF. In nucleotides, the CDR3 is TGTGCCAGCTCACCACCGGCCGGGGAGCTGTTTTTT.

V gene TRBV19 combines with J gene TRBJ1-2; 9 nucleotides align to TRBD1. V lost 0 bases and J lost 7; bases outside the gene matches: 12. In germline, CDR1 is LNHDA, CDR2 SQIVND (reference sequence). The CDR3 runs to 17 residues. The CDR3 nucleotides read TGTGCCAGTAGTATAGATCTCACAGGGGGCGAAGAACGTGGCTACACCTTC. Residues: CASSIDLTGGEERGYTF.

The chain combines TRBV5-1 with TRBJ1-4; 9 positions agree with TRBD1. V was pared by 4 bases and J by 7 bases, with 11 bases of the junction left unmatched. CDR3 length: 16 amino acids. Germline V gene lookup returns CDR1 SGHRS and CDR2 YFSETQ. CDR3: CASSRHFGQGTEKLFF. The CDR3 bases are TGCGCCAGCAGCCGGCACTTCGGACAGGGGACTGAAAAACTGTTTTTT.

The rearrangement links TRBV6-5 to TRBJ2-5; a weak D match, TRBD2 (5 bases). Trimming pared 4 bases from V and 7 bases from J, leaving 13 bases between. The CDR3 is 13 amino acids. Looked up from germline, CDR1 is MNHEY and CDR2 is SVGAGI. CDR3: CASSSLGWATQYF. The CDR3 DNA follows: TGTGCCAGCAGTTCACTAGGCTGGGCGACCCAGTACTTC.

This clone showed up just once. The chain uses TRBV7-9 and TRBJ1-4; a weak D match, TRBD1 (6 bases). CDR1 is SEHNR, CDR2 FQNEAQ, per germline (reference sequence). V dropped 7 bases and J dropped 8 bases, with 23 bases sitting between them. The CDR3 totals 16 residues. The CDR3 here is CASTKGEVQFGEKLFF. CDR3 in DNA: TGTGCCAGCACCAAGGGGGAGGTACAGTTCGGGGAAAAACTGTTTTTT.

The V and J genes are TRBV15 and TRBJ1-2; D not certain. This CDR3 is built from 13 residues. Deletions cut 0 bases from V and 10 bases from J, with 12 bases between. Germline V gives CDR1 LNHNV, CDR2 YYDKDF (reference sequence). The CDR3 DNA reads TGTGCCACCAGCAGAGATAGTGGAAGTAACTACACCTTC. This gives the protein CATSRDSGSNYTF.

The chain is built from TRBV19 and TRBJ2-5; D is undetermined. Germline V CDR1 and CDR2: LNHDA, SQIVND (reference sequence). This CDR3 is built from 16 residues. V lost 0 bases and J lost 1, with 12 bases in between. For the CDR3, the DNA is TGTGCCAGTAGTATAGAGGGCACCTTCAGCCAAGAGACCCAGTACTTC. As protein: CASSIEGTFSQETQYF.

The chain carries TRBV3-1 (or the pseudogene TRBV3-2) and TRBJ2-7; TRBD2 aligns across 7 bases. The trim removed 1 base at V and 3 bases at J, leaving 6 bases unmatched. CDR1 and CDR2 (germline): LGHDT, YNNKEL (reference sequence). The CDR3 has 15 amino acids. CDR3 sequence (DNA): TGTGCCAGCAGCCAAGTTCTCGGGGGGAGCTACGAGCAGTACTTC. As protein: CASSQVLGGSYEQYF.

The rearrangement uses TRBV5-1 and TRBJ2-1; D not resolved. This CDR3 has 16 amino acids. Trimming pared 0 bases from V and 0 bases from J, leaving 10 bases between. CDR1 SGHRS and CDR2 YFSETQ come from the germline V gene. The CDR3 DNA reads TGCGCCAGCAGCTTGGGTGGTGGAAACTCCTACAATGAGCAGTTCTTC. Translating it yields CASSLGGGNSYNEQFF.

Here the CDR3 reads CASSEPQGAYEQYF. In DNA form, the CDR3 reads TGTGCCAGCAGTGAACCCCAGGGGGCCTACGAGCAGTACTTC. The V gene is TRBV6-1, the J gene TRBJ2-7, with 7 bases fitting TRBD1. CDR1 MNHNS and CDR2 SASEGT come from the germline V gene. The CDR3 has 14 residues. After removal of 2 bases from V and 2 bases from J, the junction contained 3 bases not matched to a gene.

The chain couples TRBV3-1 (or the pseudogene TRBV3-2) to TRBJ2-3, with no clear D. Germline V gene lookup returns CDR1 LGHDT and CDR2 YNNKEL (reference sequence). This CDR3 has 15 amino acids. Trimming cost V 1 base and J 0 bases, with 8 bases left between them. CDR3 coding DNA: TGTGCCAGCAGCCAAGGAGTATTCAGCACAGATACGCAGTATTTT. Protein: CASSQGVFSTDTQYF.

The rearrangement joins TRBV19 to TRBJ2-3; perhaps TRBD2 as D (6 bases). V dropped 6 bases and J dropped 2 bases, with 12 bases sitting between them. Germline V gene data show CDR1 as LNHDA and CDR2 as SQIVND (reference sequence). This CDR3 is 14 amino acids long. CDR3 bases: TGTGCCAGTAGCCGGGACTCGCACACAGATACGCAGTATTTT. Encoded protein: CASSRDSHTDTQYF.

In this sample, this clone turned up a few times. This chain uses TRBV11-3 with TRBJ2-7; 8 positions agree with TRBD1. V lost 5 bases to trimming and J lost 6 bases; unmatched junction nucleotides: 12. The CDR3 totals 15 residues. The germline V gene has CDR1 SGHNT and CDR2 YENEEA. In nucleotides, the CDR3 is TGTGCCAGCAGCGAAAGGGCGACAGGGGTAAGCGAGCAGTACTTC. Translating gives CASSERATGVSEQYF.

J is TRBJ2-2 and V is TRBV28; TRBD1 aligns across 7 bases. The CDR3 is 15 residues long. CDR1 is MDHEN, CDR2 SYDVKM, per germline. Germline trimming cut 7 bases from V and 4 bases from J; bases unmatched to any gene: 9. DNA of the CDR3: TGTGCCAGCAACCCCCGGGACAGCCTCACCGGGGAGCTGTTTTTT. Amino acids: CASNPRDSLTGELFF.

The chain recombines TRBV30 with TRBJ1-1, with D unresolved. This CDR3 is built from 13 residues. The germline V and J ends were trimmed by 0 bases and 0 bases, with 5 bases remaining between them. The germline V gene encodes CDR1 GTSNPN and CDR2 SVGIG (reference sequence). Written as DNA, the CDR3 is TGTGCCTGGAGTGTTTGGTTGAACACTGAAGCTTTCTTT. This gives the protein CAWSVWLNTEAFF. Combining the CDR3 with reference TRBV30 and TRBJ1-1 gives the whole variable domain SQTIHQWPATLVQPVGSPLSLECTVEGTSNPNLYWYRQAAGRGLQLLFYSVGIGQISSEVPQNLSASRPQDRQFILSSKKLLLSDSGFYLCAWSVWLNTEAFFGQGTRLTVV.

The rearrangement joins TRBV5-6 to TRBJ1-4; 8 nucleotides align to TRBD1. CDR3 size: 14 residues. The germline V gene has CDR1 SGHDT and CDR2 YYEEEE. Losses at the gene ends were 2 bases for V and 5 bases for J; bases not matched to a gene: 2. CDR3 in DNA: TGTGCCAGCAGCTTAACAGGGGGGAATGAAAAACTGTTTTTT. The encoded protein is CASSLTGGNEKLFF. Full variable domain (rest looked up from reference TRBV5-6 and TRBJ1-4): DAGVTQSPTHLIKTRGQQVTLRCSPKSGHDTVSWYQQALGQGPQFIFQYYEEEERQRGNFPDRFSGHQFPNYSSELNVNALLLGDSALYLCASSLTGGNEKLFFGSGTQLSVL.

The chain recombines TRBV2 with TRBJ1-3; 7 bases agree with TRBD1. The J segment lost 2 bases and the V segment lost 6 bases, leaving 10 bases of the junction unmatched. Germline lookup yields CDR1 SNHLY and CDR2 FYNNEI. There are 16 residues in the CDR3. The CDR3 DNA is TGTGCCAGCAGGGACAGGCTCCATGGGGCTGGAAACACCATATATTTT. It yields the protein CASRDRLHGAGNTIYF.

The J gene is TRBJ2-2, the V gene TRBV27, with D possibly TRBD1 on 6 matching bases. CDR3 length equals 15 residues. V was pared by 7 bases and J by 2 bases, with 14 bases between. From germline, CDR1 is MNHEY and CDR2 SMNVEV (reference sequence). The CDR3 nucleotides are TGTGCCAGCACCGGTCAGGGGATAAACACCGGGGAGCTGTTTTTT. Translated: CASTGQGINTGELFF.

V usage is TRBV6-1 and J usage is TRBJ2-4; D not certain. The CDR3 loop spans 11 amino acids. Germline loops: CDR1 MNHNS, CDR2 SASEGT. V was cut by 3 bases and J by 5 bases, with 2 bases left in between. The CDR3 sequence is CASSDQNIQYF. The CDR3, as DNA: TGTGCCAGCAGTGACCAAAACATTCAGTACTTC.